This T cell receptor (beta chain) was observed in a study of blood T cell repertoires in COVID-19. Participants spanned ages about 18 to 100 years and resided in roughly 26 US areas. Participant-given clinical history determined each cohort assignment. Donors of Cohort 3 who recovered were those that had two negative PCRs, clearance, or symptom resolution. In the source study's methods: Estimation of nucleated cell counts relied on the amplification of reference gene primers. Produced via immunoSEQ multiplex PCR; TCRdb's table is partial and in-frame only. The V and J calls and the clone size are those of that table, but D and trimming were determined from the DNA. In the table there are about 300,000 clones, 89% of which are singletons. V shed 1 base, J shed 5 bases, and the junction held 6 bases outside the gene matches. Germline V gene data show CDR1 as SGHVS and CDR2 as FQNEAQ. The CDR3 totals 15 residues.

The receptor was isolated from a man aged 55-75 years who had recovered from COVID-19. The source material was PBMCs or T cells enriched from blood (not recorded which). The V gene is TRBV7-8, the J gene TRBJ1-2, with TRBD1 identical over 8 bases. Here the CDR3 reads CASSLGRDRSYGYTF. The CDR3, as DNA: TGTGCCAGCAGCTTAGGCCGGGACAGGTCTTATGGCTACACCTTC.